This T cell receptor beta chain was captured in a study of OX40 agonist ivuxolimab in advanced cancers. Some background on the complete study: The costimulatory receptor OX40 (CD134) was targeted by ivuxolimab, a fully human IgG2 agonistic monoclonal antibody. Intravenous ivuxolimab was administered to patients every 2 weeks at six dose levels: 0.01, 0.1, 0.3, 1.5, 3 and 10 mg/kg. Of the roughly 51 patients in dose escalation, 19 had hepatocellular carcinoma, approximately 15 had melanoma, 9 had renal cell carcinoma and 9 had head and neck cancer. A male proportion of roughly 80% and a mean age of roughly 58 years, ranging from about 20 to 85, were recorded for the dose-escalation cohort. Prior anti-PD-1, anti-PD-L1 or anti-CTLA-4 therapy was permitted, and 40% of dose-escalation patients had received checkpoint inhibitors. Partial responses were achieved by three dose-escalation patients, of whom one had hepatocellular carcinoma and two had cutaneous melanoma. The point of sequencing TCRbeta in the periphery was to test whether ivuxolimab changed TCR sequence diversity and drove clonal T-cell expansion. The paper describes the monotherapy dose-escalation part (N of about 50 patients) of the phase I trial of ivuxolimab. Study-wide findings and limitations: In the 0.1-3.0 mg/kg groups, partial responders were among the patients with the lowest normalized peripheral clonal expansion, particularly in CD8+ T cells. Clonal expansion of both CD4+ and CD8+ blood T cells was observed from baseline to week 6 at doses 0.1 to 3.0 mg/kg. Antigen specificity was not determined for the clonally expanded peripheral T cells. Low levels of normalized T-cell clonal expansion were also shown by some nonresponding patients. After ivuxolimab, CD8+ T cells had more expanded clones than CD4+ T cells on average.

Patients with a history of autoimmune disease or receiving systemic immunosuppression were excluded from the trial. Peripheral blood for TCR sequencing was drawn from every dose cohort at baseline, at cycle 4 day 1 and at cycle 7 day 1. The samples were drawn from a first-in-human, open-label, multicenter phase I dose-escalation trial of ivuxolimab. Adults with locally advanced or metastatic head and neck squamous cell, hepatocellular, melanoma or renal cell carcinoma were enrolled in the trial. Before TCR sequencing, CD4+ T cells and CD8+ T cells from peripheral blood were sorted into separate populations. For sequencing of the TCRbeta CDR3 region, genomic DNA was extracted from the sorted cells. The immunoSEQ Assay was used for sequencing of TCRbeta CDR3 regions. Not all clones reach the TCRdb copy of this immuneACCESS table, which keeps in-frame sequences only. Checked studies attribute under half of the gap to unresolved V genes and leave the rest unexplained. This sample has just under 20,000 clones in its table, and roughly 80% of those were observed once. In total, the top ten clones hold approximately 3.1% of the sample.

Points on this clone: Its antigen is still unknown. No much larger clone is present one base from it, and per-base qualities are unavailable.

This TCR derives from an adult with an advanced solid tumor such as melanoma, head and neck, liver or kidney cancer. The sequencing here drew on CD4+ or CD8+ T cells sorted from blood, taken in a trial of the OX40 agonist ivuxolimab.

The CDR3 sequence is CASSLGGAGEKLFF. The DNA sequence is given as TGTGCCAGCAGCTTAGGAGGGGCGGGTGAAAAACTGTTTTTT. This chain is built from TRBV13 and TRBJ1-4; TRBD1 is perhaps the D gene, given 5 matching bases. The junction carries 9 bases between V and J, which are trimmed by 0 bases and 7 bases respectively. Including the terminal cysteine and phenylalanine, the CDR3 comprises 14 residues. The entry retains the CDR3 DNA only, 42 bases that are in frame from base 1. CDR1 and CDR2 are drawn from the germline V gene (reference sequence): PRHDT, FYEKMQ. Supplemented by the reference TRBV13 and TRBJ1-4 proteins around the CDR3, the complete variable domain is AAGVIQSPRHLIKEKRETATLKCYPIPRHDTVYWYQQGPGQDPQFLISFYEKMQSDKGSIPDRFSAQQFSDYHSELNMSSLELGDSALYFCASSLGGAGEKLFFGSGTQLSVL.